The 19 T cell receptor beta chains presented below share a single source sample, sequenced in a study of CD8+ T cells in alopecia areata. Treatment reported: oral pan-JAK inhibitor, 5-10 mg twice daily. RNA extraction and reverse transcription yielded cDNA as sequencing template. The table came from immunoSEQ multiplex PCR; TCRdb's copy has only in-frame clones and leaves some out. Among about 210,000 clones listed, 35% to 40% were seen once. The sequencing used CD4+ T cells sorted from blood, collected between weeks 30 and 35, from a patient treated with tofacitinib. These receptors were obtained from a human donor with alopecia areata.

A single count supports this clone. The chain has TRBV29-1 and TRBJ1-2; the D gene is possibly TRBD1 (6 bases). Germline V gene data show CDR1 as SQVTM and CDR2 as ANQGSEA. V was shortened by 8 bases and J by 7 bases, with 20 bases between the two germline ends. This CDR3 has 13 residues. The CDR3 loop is CSTRGQLAPGYTF. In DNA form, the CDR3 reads TGCAGCACGAGAGGACAGCTGGCTCCTGGCTACACCTTC. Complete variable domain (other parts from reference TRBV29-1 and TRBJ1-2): SAVISQKPSRDICQRGTSLTIQCQVDSQVTMMFWYRQQPGQSLTLIATANQGSEATYESGFVIDKFPISRPNLTFSTLTVSNMSPEDSSIYLCSTRGQLAPGYTFGSGTRLTVV.

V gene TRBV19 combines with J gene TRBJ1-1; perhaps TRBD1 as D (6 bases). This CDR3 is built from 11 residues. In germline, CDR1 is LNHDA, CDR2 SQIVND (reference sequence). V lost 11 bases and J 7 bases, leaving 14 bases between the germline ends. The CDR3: CASRTEIEAFF. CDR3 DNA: TGTGCCTCCCGGACAGAGATTGAAGCTTTCTTT.

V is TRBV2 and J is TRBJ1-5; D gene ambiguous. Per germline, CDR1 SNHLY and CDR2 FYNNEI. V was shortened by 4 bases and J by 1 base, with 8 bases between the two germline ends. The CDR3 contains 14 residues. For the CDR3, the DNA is TGTGCCAGCAGTGGTCGAAGCAGCAATCAGCCCCAGCATTTT. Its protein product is CASSGRSSNQPQHF.

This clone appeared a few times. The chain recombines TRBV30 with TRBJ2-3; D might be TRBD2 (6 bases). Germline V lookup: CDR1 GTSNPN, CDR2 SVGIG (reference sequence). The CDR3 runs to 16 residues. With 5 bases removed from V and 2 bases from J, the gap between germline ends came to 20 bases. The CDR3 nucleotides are TGTGCCTGGGAGGGGAAGGGGAGGAGGAACACAGATACGCAGTATTTT. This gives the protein CAWEGKGRRNTDTQYF.

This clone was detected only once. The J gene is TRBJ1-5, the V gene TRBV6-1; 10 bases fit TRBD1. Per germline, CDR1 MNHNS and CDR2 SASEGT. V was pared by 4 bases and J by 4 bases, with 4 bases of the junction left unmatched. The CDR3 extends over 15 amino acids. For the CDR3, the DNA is TGTGCCAGCAGTGGACGGACAGGGGGGAATCAGCCCCAGCATTTT. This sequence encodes CASSGRTGGNQPQHF.

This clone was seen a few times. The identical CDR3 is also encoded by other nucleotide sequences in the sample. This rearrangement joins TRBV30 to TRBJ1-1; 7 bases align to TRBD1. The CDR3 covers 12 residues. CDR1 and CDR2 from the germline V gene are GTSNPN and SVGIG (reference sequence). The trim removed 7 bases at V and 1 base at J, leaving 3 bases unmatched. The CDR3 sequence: CASHRGNTEAFF. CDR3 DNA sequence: TGTGCCTCTCACAGGGGGAACACTGAAGCTTTCTTT. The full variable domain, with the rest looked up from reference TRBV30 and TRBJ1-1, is SQTIHQWPATLVQPVGSPLSLECTVEGTSNPNLYWYRQAAGRGLQLLFYSVGIGQISSEVPQNLSASRPQDRQFILSSKKLLLSDSGFYLCASHRGNTEAFFGQGTRLTVV.

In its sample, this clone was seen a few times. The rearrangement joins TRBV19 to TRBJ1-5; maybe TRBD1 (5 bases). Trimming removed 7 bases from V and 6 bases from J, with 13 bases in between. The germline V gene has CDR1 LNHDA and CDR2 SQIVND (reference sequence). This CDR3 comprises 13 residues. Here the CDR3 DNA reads TGTGCCAGTAATCCCCAGGGAGGTCAGCCCCAGCATTTT. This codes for CASNPQGGQPQHF.

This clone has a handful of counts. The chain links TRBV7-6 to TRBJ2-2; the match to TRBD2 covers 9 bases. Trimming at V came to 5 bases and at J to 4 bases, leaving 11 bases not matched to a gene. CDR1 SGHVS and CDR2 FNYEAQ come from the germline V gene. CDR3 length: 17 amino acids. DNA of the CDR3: TGTGCCAGCAGCCCATATCGTCCTAGCGGGATCACCGGGGAGCTGTTTTTT. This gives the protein CASSPYRPSGITGELFF.

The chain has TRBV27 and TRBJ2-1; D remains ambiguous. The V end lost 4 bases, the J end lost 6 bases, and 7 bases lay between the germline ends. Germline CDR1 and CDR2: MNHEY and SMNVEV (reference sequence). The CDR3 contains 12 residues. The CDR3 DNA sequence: TGTGCCAGCAGTTATGCGTTCAATGAGCAGTTCTTC. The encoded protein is CASSYAFNEQFF.

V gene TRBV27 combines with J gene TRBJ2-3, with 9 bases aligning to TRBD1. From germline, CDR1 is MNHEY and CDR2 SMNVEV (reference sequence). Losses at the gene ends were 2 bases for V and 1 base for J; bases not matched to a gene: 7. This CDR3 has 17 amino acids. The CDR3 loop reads CASSLGFGDRGTDTQYF. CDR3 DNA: TGTGCCAGCAGTTTAGGTTTCGGGGACAGGGGCACAGATACGCAGTATTTT.

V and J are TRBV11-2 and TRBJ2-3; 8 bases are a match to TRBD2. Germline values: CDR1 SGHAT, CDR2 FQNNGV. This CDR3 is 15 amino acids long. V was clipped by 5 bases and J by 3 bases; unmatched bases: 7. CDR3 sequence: CASSPQRGSTDTQYF. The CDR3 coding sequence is TGTGCCAGCAGCCCCCAGCGGGGGAGTACAGATACGCAGTATTTT.

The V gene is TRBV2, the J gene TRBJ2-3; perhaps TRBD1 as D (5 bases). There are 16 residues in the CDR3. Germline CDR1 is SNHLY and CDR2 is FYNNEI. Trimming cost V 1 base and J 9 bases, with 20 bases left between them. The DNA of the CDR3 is TGTGCCAGCAGTGAAGTATCTCTCGAAGGGGATGGGACGCAGTATTTT. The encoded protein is CASSEVSLEGDGTQYF.

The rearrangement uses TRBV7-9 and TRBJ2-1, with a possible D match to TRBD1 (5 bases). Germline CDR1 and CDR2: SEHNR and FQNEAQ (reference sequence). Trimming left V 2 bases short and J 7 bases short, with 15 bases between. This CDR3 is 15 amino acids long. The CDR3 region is CASSLSAGQENEQFF. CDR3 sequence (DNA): TGTGCCAGCAGCTTATCCGCAGGGCAAGAAAATGAGCAGTTCTTC.

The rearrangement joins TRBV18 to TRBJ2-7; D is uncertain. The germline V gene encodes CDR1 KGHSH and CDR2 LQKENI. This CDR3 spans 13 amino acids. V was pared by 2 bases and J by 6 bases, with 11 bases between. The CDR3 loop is CASSPKEQLEQYF. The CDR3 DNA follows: TGTGCCAGCTCACCAAAAGAGCAGCTCGAGCAGTACTTC.

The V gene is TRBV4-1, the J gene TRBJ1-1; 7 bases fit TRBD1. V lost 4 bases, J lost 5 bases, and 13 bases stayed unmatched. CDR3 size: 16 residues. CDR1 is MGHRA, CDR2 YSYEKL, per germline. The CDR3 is CASSLHLTGKGTEAFF. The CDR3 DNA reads TGCGCCAGCAGCCTCCACCTGACAGGGAAGGGGACTGAAGCTTTCTTT.

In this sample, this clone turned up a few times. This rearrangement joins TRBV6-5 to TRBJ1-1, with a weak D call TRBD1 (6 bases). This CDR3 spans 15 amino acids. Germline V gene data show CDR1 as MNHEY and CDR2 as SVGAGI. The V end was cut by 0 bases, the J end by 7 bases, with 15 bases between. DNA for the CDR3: TGTGCCAGCAGTTACTCCCACAGGGCCCCCTTTGAAGCTTTCTTT. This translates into CASSYSHRAPFEAFF.

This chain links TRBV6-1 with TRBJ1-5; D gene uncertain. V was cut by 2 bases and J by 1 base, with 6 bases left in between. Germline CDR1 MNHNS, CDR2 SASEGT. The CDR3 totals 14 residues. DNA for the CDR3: TGTGCCAGCAGTGAACAGACCAGCAATCAGCCCCAGCATTTT. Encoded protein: CASSEQTSNQPQHF.

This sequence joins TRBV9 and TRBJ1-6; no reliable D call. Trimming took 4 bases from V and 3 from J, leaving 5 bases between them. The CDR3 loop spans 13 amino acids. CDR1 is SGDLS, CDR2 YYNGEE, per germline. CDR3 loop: CASSPRYNSPLHF. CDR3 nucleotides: TGTGCCAGCAGCCCCCGCTATAATTCACCCCTCCACTTT.

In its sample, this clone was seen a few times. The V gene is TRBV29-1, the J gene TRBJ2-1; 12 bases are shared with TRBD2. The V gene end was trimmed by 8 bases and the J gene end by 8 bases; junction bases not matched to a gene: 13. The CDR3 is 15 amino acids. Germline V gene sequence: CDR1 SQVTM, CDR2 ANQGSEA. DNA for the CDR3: TGCAGCATAAGACTAGCGGGAGTTGGTTTAGATGAGCAGTTCTTC. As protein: CSIRLAGVGLDEQFF.